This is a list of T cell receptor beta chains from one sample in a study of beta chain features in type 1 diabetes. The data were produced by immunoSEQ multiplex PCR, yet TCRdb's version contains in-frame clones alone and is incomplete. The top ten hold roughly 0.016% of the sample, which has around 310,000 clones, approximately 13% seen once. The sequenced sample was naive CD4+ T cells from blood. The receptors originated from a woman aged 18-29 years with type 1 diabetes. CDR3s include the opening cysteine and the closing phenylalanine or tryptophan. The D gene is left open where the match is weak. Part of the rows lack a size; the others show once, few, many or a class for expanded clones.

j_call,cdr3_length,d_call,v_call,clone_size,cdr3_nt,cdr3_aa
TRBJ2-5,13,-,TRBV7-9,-,TGTGCCAGCAGCCCTTCGTCCCAAGAGACCCAGTACTTC,CASSPSSQETQYF
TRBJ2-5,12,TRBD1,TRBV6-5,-,TGTGCCAGCAGTAGACAGGGTGAGACCCAGTACTTC,CASSRQGETQYF
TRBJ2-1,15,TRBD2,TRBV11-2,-,TGTGCCAGCAGCCTTACTAGCGGGGGGGCGAATGAGCAGTTCTTC,CASSLTSGGANEQFF
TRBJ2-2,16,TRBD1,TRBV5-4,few,TGTGCCAGCAGCTCCCCAGTCGGACAGGCTCCCGGGGAGCTGTTTTTT,CASSSPVGQAPGELFF
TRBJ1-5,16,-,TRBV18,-,TGTGCCAGCTCACAGGCAGGGGCTAGCAGCAATCAGCCCCAGCATTTT,CASSQAGASSNQPQHF
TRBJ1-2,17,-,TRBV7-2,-,TGTGCCAGCAGCTTAGAGATCCGGCCCCGACAGACCGATGGCTACACCTTC,CASSLEIRPRQTDGYTF
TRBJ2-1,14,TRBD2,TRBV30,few,TGTGCCTGGAGTGGAGCGGGAGGGTACAATGAGCAGTTCTTC,CAWSGAGGYNEQFF
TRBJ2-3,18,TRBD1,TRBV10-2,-,TGCGCCAGCAGTATCGTAGCCGGGACAGGGGTTGATACAGATACGCAGTATTTT,CASSIVAGTGVDTDTQYF
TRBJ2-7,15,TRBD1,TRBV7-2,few,TGTGCCAGCAGCTTATTTGGGACAGTCTCCTACGAGCAGTACTTC,CASSLFGTVSYEQYF
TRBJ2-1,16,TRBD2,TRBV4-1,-,TGCGCCAGCAGCCAAGATGGGACTAGAGTTTTCAATGAGCAGTTCTTC,CASSQDGTRVFNEQFF
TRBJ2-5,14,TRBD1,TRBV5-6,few,TGTGCCAGCAACCCCGGACAGGGGCAAGAGACCCAGTACTTC,CASNPGQGQETQYF
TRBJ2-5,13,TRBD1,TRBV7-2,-,TGTGCCAGCAGCGCACAGGGGTTAGAGACCCAGTACTTC,CASSAQGLETQYF
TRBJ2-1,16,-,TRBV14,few,TGTGCCAGCAGCCAACCCATAGCGGCTACATACAATGAGCAGTTCTTC,CASSQPIAATYNEQFF
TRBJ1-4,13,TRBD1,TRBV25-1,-,TGTGCCAGCAGTGAGGCAGGGGGCGGAAAACTGTTTTTT,CASSEAGGGKLFF
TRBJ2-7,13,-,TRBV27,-,TGTGCCAGCAGTCCCGACAGGAACTACGAGCAGTACTTC,CASSPDRNYEQYF
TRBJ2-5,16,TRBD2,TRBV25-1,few,TGTGCCAGCAGTGAAGGGCTAGCGGGAGCCCAAGAGACCCAGTACTTC,CASSEGLAGAQETQYF
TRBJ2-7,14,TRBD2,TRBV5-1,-,TGCGCCAGCAGCGGGGGACTAGCGGGGTACGAGCAGTACTTC,CASSGGLAGYEQYF
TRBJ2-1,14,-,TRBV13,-,TGTGCCAGCAGCTTAGGCCGTCCGGGTTGGGTACAGTTCTTC,CASSLGRPGWVQFF
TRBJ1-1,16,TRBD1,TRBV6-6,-,TGTGCCAGCAGTTACAGAGGACAGGGGCTTTACACTGAAGCTTTCTTT,CASSYRGQGLYTEAFF
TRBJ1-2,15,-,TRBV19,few,TGTGCCAGTAGTATAAGGCAGGGGCGAGCCTATGGCTACACCTTC,CASSIRQGRAYGYTF
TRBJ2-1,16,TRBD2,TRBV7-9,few,TGTGCCAGCAGCTCGGGACTAGCGGGAGCCTACAATGAGCAGTTCTTC,CASSSGLAGAYNEQFF
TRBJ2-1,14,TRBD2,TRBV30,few,TGTGCCTGGAGTGGTGGGACTAGGCGGAATGAGCAGTTCTTC,CAWSGGTRRNEQFF
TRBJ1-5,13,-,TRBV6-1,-,TGTGCCAGCAGTGAAGTGCAGCGACAGCCCCAGCATTTT,CASSEVQRQPQHF
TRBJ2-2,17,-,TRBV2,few,TGTGCCAGCAGTGAAGATCGGAGCCCTTGGGACACCGGGGAGCTGTTTTTT,CASSEDRSPWDTGELFF
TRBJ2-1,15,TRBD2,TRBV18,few,TGTGCCAGCTCACGAAGCGGACTAGCGAATAATGAGCAGTTCTTC,CASSRSGLANNEQFF
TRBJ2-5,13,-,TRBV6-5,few,TGTGCCAGCAGTGGCCAGTGGAGCGGGACCCAGTACTTC,CASSGQWSGTQYF
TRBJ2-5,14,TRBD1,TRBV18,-,TGTGCCAGCTCGCAAGGACAGGGCAGGAAGACCCAGTACTTC,CASSQGQGRKTQYF